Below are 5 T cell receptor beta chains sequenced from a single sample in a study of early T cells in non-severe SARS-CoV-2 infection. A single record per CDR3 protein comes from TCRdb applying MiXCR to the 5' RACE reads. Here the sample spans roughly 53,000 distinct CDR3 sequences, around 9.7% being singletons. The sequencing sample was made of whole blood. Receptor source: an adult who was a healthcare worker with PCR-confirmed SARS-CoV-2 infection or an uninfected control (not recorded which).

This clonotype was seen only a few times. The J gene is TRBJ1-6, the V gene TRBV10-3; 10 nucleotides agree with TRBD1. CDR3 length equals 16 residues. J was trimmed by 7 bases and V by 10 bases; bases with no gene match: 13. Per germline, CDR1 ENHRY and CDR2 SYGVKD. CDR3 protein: CATTRLEGQGNSPLHF. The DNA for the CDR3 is TGTGCCACCACCCGACTGGAGGGACAGGGGAATTCACCCCTCCACTTT.

CDR3 nucleotides: TGTGCCAGCAGCTTCGACGGAAGCTTCTCTGGAAACACCATATATTTT. Its translation: CASSFDGSFSGNTIYF. The rearrangement joins TRBV11-3 to TRBJ1-3; D is ambiguous. The CDR3 is 16 residues long. The germline CDR1 and CDR2 sequences are SGHNT and YENEEA. The germline V and J ends were trimmed by 3 bases and 0 bases, with 12 bases remaining between them.

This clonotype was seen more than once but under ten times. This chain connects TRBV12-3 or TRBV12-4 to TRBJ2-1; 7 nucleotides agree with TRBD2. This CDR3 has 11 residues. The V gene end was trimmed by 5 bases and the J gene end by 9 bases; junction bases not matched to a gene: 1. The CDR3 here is CASSGGVEQFF. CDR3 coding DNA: TGTGCCAGCAGTGGGGGGGTTGAGCAGTTCTTC.

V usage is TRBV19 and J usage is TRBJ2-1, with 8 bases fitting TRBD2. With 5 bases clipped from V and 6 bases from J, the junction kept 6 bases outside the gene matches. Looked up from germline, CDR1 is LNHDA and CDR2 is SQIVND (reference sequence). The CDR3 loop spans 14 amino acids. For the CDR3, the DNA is TGTGCCAGTAGTCCTTTAGCGGGGAGCAATGAGCAGTTCTTC. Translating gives CASSPLAGSNEQFF.

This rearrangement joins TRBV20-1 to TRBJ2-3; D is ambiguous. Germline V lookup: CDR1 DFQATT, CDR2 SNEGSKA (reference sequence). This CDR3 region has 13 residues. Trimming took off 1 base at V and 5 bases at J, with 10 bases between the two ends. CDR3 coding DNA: TGCAGTGCTAGAGTGGGCAGTCTAGATACGCAGTATTTT. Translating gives CSARVGSLDTQYF.